These T cell receptor beta chains were read from a single sample in a study of blood T cells in healthy people across ages. TCRdb redid the calling of the 5' RACE reads with MiXCR, one entry per CDR3 protein. The profile shows 1 million to 1.2 million distinct CDR3 sequences, roughly two fifths of them singletons. Sample: blood. The receptors originated from a man aged 18 to 29 in good health. CDR3s include the opening cysteine and the closing phenylalanine or tryptophan. Fields, in order: D gene, J gene, V gene, clone size, CDR3 protein, CDR3 DNA. D genes are given only for firm matches. The listing skips clone size in some rows; elsewhere it reads once, few, many or a size class.

. | TRBJ1-1 | TRBV6-2/TRBV6-3 | . | CASSYEVGGPMNTEAFF | TGTGCCAGCAGTTACGAAGTTGGGGGCCCTATGAACACTGAAGCTTTCTTT
. | TRBJ2-3 | TRBV18 | few | CASSPGHLSADTQYF | TGTGCCAGCTCACCAGGACACCTGAGCGCAGATACGCAGTATTTT
. | TRBJ2-1 | TRBV20-1 | few | CSARRRELSSYNEQFF | TGCAGTGCCCGCCGAAGGGAGCTTAGCTCCTACAATGAGCAGTTCTTC
TRBD2 | TRBJ2-3 | TRBV5-6 | . | CASSNTGRGRSTDTQYF | TGTGCCAGCAGCAACACCGGGAGGGGCAGAAGCACAGATACGCAGTATTTT
TRBD1 | TRBJ2-5 | TRBV27 | few | CATMGQSYNEQYF | TGTGCCACCATGGGACAGTCTTACAATGAGCAGTACTTC
. | TRBJ1-2 | TRBV12-3/TRBV12-4 | . | CASSLNINYGYTF | TGTGCCAGCAGTCTGAACATAAACTATGGCTACACCTTC
. | TRBJ2-4 | TRBV20-1 | . | CSASGHAEQYF | TGCAGTGCCAGCGGGCACGCTGAGCAGTACTTC
. | TRBJ2-2 | TRBV6-2/TRBV6-3 | once | CASVATNTGELFF | TGTGCCAGCGTGGCTACGAACACCGGGGAGCTGTTTTTT
. | TRBJ2-3 | TRBV5-6 | . | CASSPQLADTQYF | TGTGCCAGCAGCCCCCAACTTGCGGATACGCAGTATTTT
. | TRBJ2-3 | TRBV21-1 | . | CASSKVSAQTGASTDTQYF | TGTGCCAGCAGCAAAGTATCGGCCCAGACAGGGGCTAGCACAGATACGCAGTATTTT
. | TRBJ2-1 | TRBV3-1 | many | CASSQVGRQFF | TGTGCCAGCAGCCAAGTGGGACGGCAGTTCTTC
. | TRBJ1-6 | TRBV12-3/TRBV12-4 | many | CASSRGINSPLHF | TGTGCCAGCAGCCGAGGGATTAATTCACCCCTCCACTTT
TRBD2 | TRBJ2-3 | TRBV3-1 | few | CASSQARVGGLADTDTQYF | TGTGCCAGCAGCCAAGCTCGGGTTGGTGGACTAGCGGACACAGATACGCAGTATTTT
. | TRBJ1-5 | TRBV29-1 | many | CSVVWGLGQPQHF | TGCAGCGTTGTATGGGGTCTCGGTCAGCCCCAGCATTTT
. | TRBJ1-1 | TRBV7-8 | . | CASGRQSMNTEAFF | TGTGCCAGCGGCAGGCAATCCATGAACACTGAAGCTTTCTTT
TRBD1 | TRBJ1-6 | TRBV6-2/TRBV6-3 | . | CASRTGTAYNSPLHF | TGTGCCAGCAGGACCGGGACAGCTTATAATTCACCCCTCCACTTT
TRBD1 | TRBJ1-6 | TRBV2 | few | CASSVGQGGNSPLHF | TGTGCCAGCAGTGTTGGACAGGGAGGAAATTCACCCCTCCACTTT
. | TRBJ1-1 | TRBV27 | many | CASSPPGAEAFF | TGTGCCAGCTCACCTCCCGGCGCTGAAGCTTTCTTT
TRBD1 | TRBJ2-4 | TRBV12-3/TRBV12-4 | . | CASSWDRGQSAKNIQYF | TGTGCCAGCAGTTGGGACAGGGGGCAGTCGGCCAAAAACATTCAGTACTTC
TRBD1 | TRBJ2-1 | TRBV3-1 | . | CASSQEYRGSYNEQFF | TGTGCCAGCAGCCAAGAGTACAGGGGGTCGTACAATGAGCAGTTCTTC
TRBD1 | TRBJ1-2 | TRBV5-5 | few | CASSPGQVNYGYTF | TGTGCCAGCAGCCCGGGACAGGTTAACTATGGCTACACCTTC
. | TRBJ2-3 | TRBV7-9 | few | CASSAPGQGTDTQYF | TGTGCCAGCAGCGCCCCGGGACAAGGGACAGATACGCAGTATTTT
TRBD1 | TRBJ2-7 | TRBV12-3/TRBV12-4 | few | CASSTGDHEQYF | TGTGCCAGCAGCACAGGGGACCACGAGCAGTACTTC
TRBD1 | TRBJ2-1 | TRBV6-2/TRBV6-3 | . | CASSPYRDRSAEQFF | TGTGCCAGCAGCCCCTATCGGGACAGGTCGGCTGAGCAGTTCTTC
TRBD1 | TRBJ1-6 | TRBV5-1 | . | CASSLEMDRTDSPLHF | TGCGCCAGCAGCTTGGAGATGGACAGGACTGATTCACCCCTCCACTTT
TRBD1 | TRBJ1-2 | TRBV2 | few | CASSGTGGNYGYTF | TGTGCCAGCTCGGGGACAGGGGGTAACTATGGCTACACCTTC
TRBD2 | TRBJ2-5 | TRBV14 | . | CASSQDRPREKPSSGGETQYF | TGTGCCAGCAGCCAAGACAGACCCAGGGAAAAGCCCAGCTCGGGAGGAGAGACCCAGTACTTC
TRBD1 | TRBJ2-2 | TRBV9 | . | CASSVVDTYRDRGPIGNTGELFF | TGTGCCAGCAGCGTAGTAGATACGTACCGGGACAGGGGTCCCATAGGGAACACCGGGGAGCTGTTTTTT
. | TRBJ1-2 | TRBV7-2 | many | CASSQGGQRIYGYTF | TGTGCCAGCAGCCAAGGTGGACAGAGGATTTATGGCTACACCTTC